This T cell receptor beta chain derives from a study of draining lymph node invasion in breast cancer. Each CDR3 protein is one row after TCRdb ran MiXCR on the bulk RNA-seq reads. The data contain about 320 distinct CDR3 sequences, 25% of them singletons. Sorting for CD4+ CD45RA- CD25high cells yielded memory regulatory T cells. T cells were pre-enriched with a Pan T Cell isolation kit before staining and sorting. Overall study results and limits: Tconvs shared roughly 13-25% of Treg TCRs in each tissue. The site of Treg conversion and converted Treg recirculation are undetermined. In every tissue, Tregs seemed more clonally expanded than Tconvs.

The junction had 7 bases not matched to a gene; V was cut back by 5 bases and J by 3 bases. This CDR3 comprises 16 residues. Germline assignment: CDR1 MNHEY and CDR2 SMNVEV (reference sequence). To note about this clonotype: The antigen remains undetermined.

The rearrangement joins TRBV27 to TRBJ1-4; TRBD1 aligns across 9 bases. Sequencing input: sorted memory Tregs from the tumor. The receptor was isolated from a female donor with luminal breast cancer. The CDR3: CASSPRQGVANEKLFF. The CDR3 nucleotides are TGTGCCAGCAGTCCACGACAGGGGGTTGCTAATGAAAAACTGTTTTTT. Full variable domain (outside the CDR3, taken from reference TRBV27 and TRBJ1-4): EAQVTQNPRYLITVTGKKLTVTCSQNMNHEYMSWYRQDPGLGLRQIYYSMNVEVTDKGDVPEGYKVSRKEKRNFPLILESPSPNQTSLYFCASSPRQGVANEKLFFGSGTQLSVL.